Sequencing of this T cell receptor (beta chain) was carried out in a study of type 1 regulatory T cells (dated by TCRdb to about 2021). General notes on the study: The study characterized an in vitro protocol that generated a Tr1-enriched, alloantigen-specific CD4 T cell product named T-allo10. Patients with hematological malignancies who were receiving allogeneic hematopoietic stem cell transplantation were the group in which T-allo10 was being clinically evaluated.

Taken from the germline V gene, the CDR1 and CDR2 loops are SQVTM and ANQGSEA. At the junction V is shortened by 0 bases and J by 4 bases; bases outside the gene matches: 6. Counted from cysteine to phenylalanine, this CDR3 has 15 amino acids. The kept DNA is CDR3 alone, 45 bases in frame from the first base. This clonotype was detected only once. Its antigen remains undetermined. There are no base qualities to consult, and no much larger clone falls within one base. One read alone lends weak support. Instrument on record: Illumina MiSeq. TCRdb reran the public reads through fastp at Q25 and MiXCR, keeping productive beta chains. Each CDR3 protein gets just one entry, which takes the most common genes and DNA from the rows behind it. Present in this sample are some 89,000 distinct CDR3 sequences, about 28% of which were seen just once. The top ten hold approximately 2.2% of the sample.

The V and J segments used are TRBV29-1 and TRBJ2-5, with 9 bases aligning to TRBD2. The receptor was derived from a human donor in good health. Source material: CD4+ T cells, either the whole sample or a sorted fraction (not recorded which). In nucleotide form, the sequence is TGCAGCGTTGAAGAAGGCGGGAGGGTAAGAGAGACCCAGTACTTC. Translated, this gives CSVEEGGRVRETQYF.